This T cell receptor (beta chain) was observed in a study of cytomegalovirus exposure and HLA in healthy donors (dated by TCRdb to 2017 to 2019). Regarding the research as a whole: According to an earlier analysis of 587 of the donors, about 190 million T cells yielded 100 million or so unique TCR beta sequences and 250 to 350 Gb of sequence data. An earlier analysis of nearly 600 of the donors applied high-throughput TCR beta sequencing to assess whether each TCR beta V gene segment acted as functional or pseudogenic. An early release that covered some 630 HLA-typed donors contained approximately 320 gigabases of sequencing data and 65 million to 100 million unique TCR sequences. Because of strong linkage in the cohort, 5 or 6 DR-DQ haplotypes were treated as single units for association and clustering. The aim of the study was to test whether cataloging public T cell receptors could identify signatures of past pathogen exposure. Both class I and class II loci were covered by HLA typing, at four-digit resolution. All discovery cohort repertoires had been generated using a single sequencing platform. Typing coverage varied by locus: roughly 620-630 donors for A, B, C, DRB1 and DQB1; approximately 520 for DQA1; 600 to 610 for DPA1; 450 to 480 for DPB1. To predict cytomegalovirus infection status, the study combined high-throughput TCR immunosequencing, statistical association of individual TCRs with disease status, and machine learning. Donor age, sex, ethnicity and CMV serostatus were compiled together with the repertoire data. The study profiled the T cell repertoires of 500 to 800 subjects by immunosequencing and related them to cytomegalovirus serostatus. Along with the roughly 670-subject first cohort, a separate validation cohort of roughly 110 different subjects was used. Genome-wide SNP genotypes for about 55% of the roughly 670 donors were used in a later genetic analysis, which treated that subset as a discovery cohort. A later analysis re-examined previously published TCR beta repertoires from roughly 720 donors and added high-resolution HLA genotyping to investigate patterns of TCR occurrence. Among some 400 genotyped donors of the cohort, an average of roughly 230,000 unique TCR beta nucleotide sequences was sequenced per donor, of which approximately 18% were non-productive. Rather than drawing on any new phenotypic data, the later analysis identified candidate immune exposures from TCR beta sequences and the way those sequences occurred across donors. Among the approximately 400 genotyped donors, around 81% belonged to the genetic ancestry cluster associated with self-reported Caucasian donors.

The cohort consisted of 666 healthy bone marrow donors. Cohort members were all nominally healthy when sampled, although unrecorded immune exposures were likely present. The donor tested CMV seropositive, placing the donor among the approximately 290 seropositive members of the cohort. A peripheral blood sample was provided by each donor, and peripheral blood mononuclear cells were used for TCR beta sequencing. Genomic DNA extraction from the blood cell samples was performed with the Qiagen DNeasy Blood Extraction Kit. The library was built by means of the immunoSEQ multiplex PCR assay. For the multiplex PCR, a mixture combining 60 forward primers for TCR Vbeta segments and 13 reverse primers for TCR Jbeta segments was used. The CDR3 region of rearranged TCR beta genes was amplified from genomic DNA by a multiplex PCR assay. Amplified TCR beta libraries were sequenced as 87-base-pair reads on the Illumina HiSeq System. The authors' analysis ran thus. A later analysis counted about 82 million unique TCR beta chains across the 690 or so repertoires, and 9.5 million to 11 million of these chains were shared by at least two donors. A nearest-neighbor algorithm error-corrected the raw reads and collapsed the reads into unique sequences, merging closely related sequences to remove PCR and sequencing errors. To assign V, D and J gene segments, CDR3 sequences were aligned to IMGT reference sequences. Each retained sequence needed at least a six-nucleotide match to both a V gene segment and a J gene segment. Rearrangements were classified as productive when the CDR3 lacked stop codons and remained in frame with V and J, and all other rearrangements were classified as non-productive. CDR3 was defined according to IMGT convention as the region running from the second conserved V-encoded cysteine to the conserved J-encoded phenylalanine. In an earlier analysis of 550 to 650 of the donors, sequences lacking an unambiguous match to a single V gene segment were excluded. In an earlier analysis of several hundred of the donors, a V segment was called functional when productive rearrangements were above 56.7%, and segregating when the standard deviation between donors exceeded 5%. A statistical classification framework was developed to diagnose cytomegalovirus status using the catalog of TCR beta chain sequences. V and J gene assignment, in a later analysis, came from comparing TCR nucleotide sequences with IMGT/GENE-DB human TR gene sequences. Using the TCRdist pipeline, a later analysis assigned CDR3 sequences along with most-parsimonious VDJ recombination scenarios. In a later analysis, each TCR beta chain was defined by its CDR3 amino acid sequence together with its V-gene family, and reads lacking a unique V-gene family were excluded. As a way to deal with suspected cross-contamination and a sequencing artifact, a later analysis dropped nearly 600 nucleotide sequences that were highly shared and had low generation probability. A later analysis calculated a clonal expansion index for each public chain from normalized within-repertoire ranks of inferred template counts. In a later analysis, generation probabilities were computed using a VDJ recombination model fitted to out-of-frame rearrangements, and the results were checked against IGoR. A later analysis scored TCR-TCR, TCR-HLA and TCR-CMV co-occurrence with hypergeometric tests, applying a repertoire-size bias correction to TCR pairs. A later analysis estimated false discovery rates by permuting HLA or CMV assignments 20 times. In a later analysis, co-occurring TCRs were grouped using DBSCAN, and TCRdist sequence similarity was added for clustering within HLA-allele-positive subsets. Co-occurrence clustering excluded repertoires with fewer than 30,000 or more than 120,000 public chains, plus five with anomalous nucleotide sharing. In its TCRdb copy, this immuneACCESS table keeps in-frame sequences only and misses some clones. Where compared with another copy, unresolved V genes explain less than half of these, and the others have no known cause. V and J calls and clone size are copied from that table; D and trimming were computed from the DNA. For this sample there are 75,000 to 95,000 clones; about three quarters appear just once. Roughly 4.2% of the sample is held by the ten biggest clonotypes.

The CDR3 spans 17 residues, from the cysteine through the phenylalanine. Only the CDR3 DNA is retained, 51 bases long and in frame from the first base. The V and J ends are trimmed by 4 bases and 3 bases, leaving 21 bases between them. Looking up the germline V gene yields CDR1 SGDLS and CDR2 YYNGEE. As for this clone: Its specific antigen is unknown. There are no base qualities to consult, and no much larger clone falls within one base.

What the research found in general, with its limitations: Sequencing depth was assumed to be roughly uniform across donors in the presence/absence analyses, though that assumption may not hold. A later analysis found that most CMV-associated TCR beta chains appeared HLA-restricted, with HLA associations seemingly driven largely by CMV exposure. Some IMGT-functional V segments, including TRBV6-2 and TRBV6-3, could not be distinguished by the 87-base-pair reads and were therefore excluded. The study listed 150 to 200 TCR beta chains as associated with cytomegalovirus. A cluster of highly shared sequence variants was judged likely to represent a technical artifact of the sequencing pipeline. Across donors, most TCR sequences were observed very rarely, whereas some public TCRs were present in many individuals. The authors suggested that the approach could potentially be generalized to other disease states and immunological phenotypes. Because counts were too low, roughly 17 rarely observed V segments, including chromosome 9 orphons, were left out of the earlier analysis of several hundred of the donors. An association between a missense DCLRE1C variant and V-gene and J-gene trimming of TCR beta chains was found in a later genetic analysis and replicated in an independent cohort. In both the original and validation cohorts, the classifier was reported to diagnose cytomegalovirus status with high specificity and sensitivity. The only immune exposure information available for the cohort was CMV serostatus. Broadly in line with IMGT annotations, most TCR beta V segments showed up in productive rearrangements about 87% or about 30% of the time in an earlier analysis of around 550 of the donors. In a later analysis, TCR association rates were found to vary across HLA loci, with the most associated TCRs seen for DRB1 alleles and the fewest for HLA-C alleles. Three of the identified cytomegalovirus-associated TCR beta chains were confirmed in vitro to be specific for cytomegalovirus antigens. A later analysis associated about 16,000 TCR beta sequences with specific HLA alleles at a false discovery rate of 0.05. Because some donors lacked HLA typing at each locus, the association tests relied only on the typed subset. A further reported finding was that TCR beta sequences accurately predicted the HLA-A and HLA-B alleles for most subjects in the first cohort. Assigning TCR associations to individual alleles was difficult when HLA alleles, especially DR and DQ, strongly co-occurred. Correlated functional status among segregating V segments might reflect linkage disequilibrium, but an unknown experimental factor could not be ruled out. Compared with the roughly 670-donor mean, donors in an Asian-associated ancestry cluster had fewer N-insertions in productive TCRs, according to a later genetic analysis. In this cohort, only TCR beta chains were sequenced, and detectable features were limited by the absence of alpha or paired-chain data. In a later analysis, HLA-associated TCR beta chains showed more clonal expansion and lower generation probabilities than non-associated chains that were equally common. A later analysis reported that several top co-occurrence clusters appeared linked to parvovirus B19, influenza, CMV and Epstein-Barr virus.

Sequencing was performed on PBMCs. This sequence was found in a woman aged 40 to 55 in good health and CMV-seropositive. The sequence is built from TRBV9 and TRBJ2-3; the D gene is unclear. The CDR3 loop reads CASSPRSFMLTTDTQYF. The DNA sequence reads TGTGCCAGCAGCCCCCGGTCGTTTATGTTGACTACAGATACGCAGTATTTT.